This T cell receptor beta chain was identified during a study of blood T cell repertoires in COVID-19 (dated by TCRdb to about 2020). The study in broad terms: Samples from collaborators originated in the United States, Italy and Spain and spanned both the acute and convalescent phases of COVID-19. Where HLA class I and class II types were available, the types were taken from metadata supplied by the sample provider, not from assay-based typing. The repertoires were released in a freely available public database meant as a resource for research on the immune response to SARS-CoV-2. The dataset comprised deeply sampled blood TCRbeta repertoires from subjects exposed to, actively infected with, or recovered from COVID-19. Sample metadata almost always included a de-identified subject ID, COVID-19 status, age in years and sex. The samples were drawn from two sources: the first 160 participants of the ongoing ImmuneRACE study, and 1,200 or so subjects contributed by 6 global collaborators. The prospective study material was composed of cDNA or gDNA derived from T cells, B-cell-depleted T cells, or PBMCs. The full study reports these points: The amount of clinical and demographic metadata varied by source and participant and was provided uncurated.

TCRbeta CDR3 regions were amplified from genomic DNA using the immunoSEQ Assay, a bias-controlled multiplex PCR. The paper's data handling went like this. Nucleated cell counts per sample were estimated from amplification of reference gene primers within the assay. To quantify the absolute abundance of each unique TCRbeta CDR3 rearrangement, sequence reads were collapsed and filtered. For each sample, productive Simpson clonality was calculated by taking the square root of Simpson's diversity index across productive rearrangements. Held by TCRdb, this immuneACCESS table contains in-frame sequences only and omits some clones. Under half of the omission traces to an unresolved V gene where checked; the cause of the rest is unknown. Clone size and the V and J calls come from that table; the DNA yielded D and trimming. The sample yields 300,000 to 350,000 clones; over 75% were counted once. More than 0.9% of the sample rests with the top ten.

Details on this clone: It lacks a known antigen. The sample holds no much larger clone one base away, and base qualities are not on file.

Enrolling through a virtual design, the prospective study's participants ranged in age from roughly 18 to 100 years and lived across roughly 24 United States geographic areas. In the prospective study, cohorts were assigned on the basis of participant-reported clinical history obtained from a screening survey and a study questionnaire. Recovered participants in ImmuneRACE Cohort 3 were defined by two consecutive negative NP/OP PCR tests, clearance by a healthcare professional, or resolution of symptoms. Each participant in the prospective study had whole blood, serum and a nasopharyngeal or oropharyngeal swab collected by mobile phlebotomists. Prospective study participants could optionally give additional blood draws and questionnaires over a roughly two-month period. Before DNA extraction, blood samples from the prospective study were shipped at room temperature or frozen. The germline V gene (reference sequence) provides CDR1 LNHDA and CDR2 SQIVND. Ends trimmed: V by 1 base, J by 0 bases; bases unmatched to a gene: 10. The CDR3, cysteine through phenylalanine, is 18 amino acids long. Only the CDR3 DNA is retained, 54 bases long and in frame from the first base.

The rearrangement combines TRBV19 with TRBJ2-3; TRBD2 aligns with 7 central bases. The origin of this receptor is a young woman who had recovered from COVID-19. Sequenced material: PBMCs or T cells enriched from blood (not recorded which). The CDR3 reads CASSIVFRTRPSTDTQYF. Read as DNA, the sequence is TGTGCCAGTAGTATAGTCTTTCGGACTAGACCTAGCACAGATACGCAGTATTTT.